This TCR beta chain was sequenced in a study of regulatory T cells in long-lasting Graves disease. Documented time point: newly diagnosed GD, antithyroid drugs for less than 3 months. The TCR library was made from RNA extracted from PBMCs. The V and J ends lost 0 bases and 0 bases respectively, with 6 bases between them. Germline-derived CDR1 and CDR2 are KGHSH and LQKENI. The length of the CDR3 is 15 residues. Investigators prepared the TCR beta libraries by applying iRepertoire HTBI primers and Arm-PCR of CDR3 regions. Via MiXCR, TCRdb re-called the multiplex PCR reads, giving one row per CDR3 protein. The data hold fewer than 650,000 distinct CDR3 sequences, with around 15% observed a single time. This sample also belongs to another study, concerning T cells in Graves' hyperthyroidism and ophthalmopathy.

This chain joins TRBV18 and TRBJ1-3, with D perhaps matching TRBD1 (5 bases). This TCR came from a man aged 18 to 30 with Graves disease. Sequenced here: peripheral blood mononuclear cells (PBMCs), sampled at new diagnosis, from a patient treated with antithyroid drugs. The CDR3 DNA sequence: TGTGCCAGCTCACCACCGGGGGTCTCTGGAAACACCATATATTTT. This sequence encodes CASSPPGVSGNTIYF.